This TCR beta chain was identified in a study of identical twins. TCRdb itself ran the 5' RACE reads through MiXCR, one entry per CDR3 protein. The sample contains hundreds of thousands of distinct CDR3 sequences, around 5.7% of which appear only once. This clonotype was detected only a few times. The ends were cut back, 2 bases at V and 7 bases at J, with 15 bases in the middle. The CDR3 runs to 15 residues. Germline-derived CDR1 and CDR2 are MNHEY and SMNVEV (reference sequence). The receptor was isolated from a man aged 18-30 years in good health. This rearrangement joins TRBV27 to TRBJ2-1; maybe TRBD2 (6 bases). The sample consisted of naive T cells sorted from blood. CDR3 nucleotide sequence: TGTGCCAGCAGTTTAGTGGCGGGGATAAATAATGAGCAGTTCTTC. Its protein product is CASSLVAGINNEQFF.